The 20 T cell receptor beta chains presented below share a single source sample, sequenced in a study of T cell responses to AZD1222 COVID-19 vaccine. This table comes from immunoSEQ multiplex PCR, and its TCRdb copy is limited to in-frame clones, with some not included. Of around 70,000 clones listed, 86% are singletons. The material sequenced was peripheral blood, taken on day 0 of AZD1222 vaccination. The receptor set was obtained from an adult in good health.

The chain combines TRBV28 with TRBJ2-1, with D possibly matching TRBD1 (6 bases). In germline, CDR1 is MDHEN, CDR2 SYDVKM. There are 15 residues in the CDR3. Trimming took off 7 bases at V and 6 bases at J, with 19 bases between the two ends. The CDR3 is CASTQGLLMGNEQFF. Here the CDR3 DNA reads TGTGCCAGCACCCAGGGGCTCTTAATGGGCAATGAGCAGTTCTTC.

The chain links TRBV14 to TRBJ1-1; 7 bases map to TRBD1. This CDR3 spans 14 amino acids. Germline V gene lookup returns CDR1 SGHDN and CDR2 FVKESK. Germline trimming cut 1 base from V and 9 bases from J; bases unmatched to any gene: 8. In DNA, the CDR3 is TGTGCCAGCAGCCAAGCGCGGGCGACAGGGAAAGCTTTCTTT. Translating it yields CASSQARATGKAFF.

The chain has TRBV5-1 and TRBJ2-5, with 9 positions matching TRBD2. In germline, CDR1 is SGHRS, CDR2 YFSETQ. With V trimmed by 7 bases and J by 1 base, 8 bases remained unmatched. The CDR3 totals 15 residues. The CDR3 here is CASGVAGDFQETQYF. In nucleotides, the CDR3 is TGCGCCAGCGGGGTAGCGGGAGATTTCCAAGAGACCCAGTACTTC.

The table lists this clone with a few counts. The chain's CDR3 is CASSELTGAGYTF. Here the CDR3 DNA reads TGTGCCAGCAGTGAACTAACAGGGGCAGGCTACACCTTC. The V and J genes are TRBV2 and TRBJ1-2, with 7 bases identical to TRBD1. There are 13 residues in the CDR3. V shed 2 bases, J shed 8 bases, and the junction held 5 bases outside the gene matches. Germline values: CDR1 SNHLY, CDR2 FYNNEI. Combining the CDR3 with reference TRBV2 and TRBJ1-2 gives the whole variable domain EPEVTQTPSHQVTQMGQEVILRCVPISNHLYFYWYRQILGQKVEFLVSFYNNEISEKSEIFDDQFSVERPDGSNFTLKIRSTKLEDSAMYFCASSELTGAGYTFGSGTRLTVV.

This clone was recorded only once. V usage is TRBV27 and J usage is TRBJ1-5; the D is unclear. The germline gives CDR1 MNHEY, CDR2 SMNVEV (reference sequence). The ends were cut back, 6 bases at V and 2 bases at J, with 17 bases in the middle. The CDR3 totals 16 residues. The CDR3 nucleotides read TGTGCCAGCAGGCAAGGAGGTACTCCGGGCAATCAGCCCCAGCATTTT. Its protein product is CASRQGGTPGNQPQHF.

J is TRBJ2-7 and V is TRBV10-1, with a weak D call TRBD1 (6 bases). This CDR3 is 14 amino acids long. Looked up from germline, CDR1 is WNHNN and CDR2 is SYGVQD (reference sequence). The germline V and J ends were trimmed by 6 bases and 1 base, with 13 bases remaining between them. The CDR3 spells CASSRDMASYEQYF. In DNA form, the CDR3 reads TGCGCCAGCAGCCGGGACATGGCTTCCTACGAGCAGTACTTC.

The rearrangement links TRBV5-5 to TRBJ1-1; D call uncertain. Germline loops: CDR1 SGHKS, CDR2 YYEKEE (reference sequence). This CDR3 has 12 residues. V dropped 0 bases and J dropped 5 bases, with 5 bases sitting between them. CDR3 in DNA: TGTGCCAGCAGCTTGGGGTGGACTGAAGCTTTCTTT. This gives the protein CASSLGWTEAFF.

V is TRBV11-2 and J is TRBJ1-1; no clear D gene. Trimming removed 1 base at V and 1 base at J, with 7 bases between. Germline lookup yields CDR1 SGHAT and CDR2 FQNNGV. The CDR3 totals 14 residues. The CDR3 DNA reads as TGTGCCAGCAGCTTAGTCGGAGGGAACACTGAAGCTTTCTTT. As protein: CASSLVGGNTEAFF.

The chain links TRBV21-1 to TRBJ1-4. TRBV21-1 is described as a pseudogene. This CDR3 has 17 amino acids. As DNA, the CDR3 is TGTGCCAGCAGCAACCGGACCTATACGGCAACTAATGAAAAACTGTTTTTT. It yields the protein CASSNRTYTATNEKLFF.

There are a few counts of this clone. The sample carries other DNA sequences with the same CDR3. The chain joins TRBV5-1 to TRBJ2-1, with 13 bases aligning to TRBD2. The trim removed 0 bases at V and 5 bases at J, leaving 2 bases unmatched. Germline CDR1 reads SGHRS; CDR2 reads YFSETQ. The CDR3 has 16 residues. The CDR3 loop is CASSLGLAGGHNEQFF. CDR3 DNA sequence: TGCGCCAGCAGCTTGGGACTAGCGGGGGGACACAATGAGCAGTTCTTC. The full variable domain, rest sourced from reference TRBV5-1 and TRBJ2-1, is KAGVTQTPRYLIKTRGQQVTLSCSPISGHRSVSWYQQTPGQGLQFLFEYFSETQRNKGNFPGRFSGRQFSNSRSEMNVSTLELGDSALYLCASSLGLAGGHNEQFFGPGTRLTVL.

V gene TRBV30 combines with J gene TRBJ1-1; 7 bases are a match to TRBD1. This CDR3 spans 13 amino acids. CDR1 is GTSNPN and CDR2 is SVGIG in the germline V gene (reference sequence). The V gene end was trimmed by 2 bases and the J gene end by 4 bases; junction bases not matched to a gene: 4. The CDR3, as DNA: TGTGCCTGGAGTCGACAGGGTCGCACTGAAGCTTTCTTT. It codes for CAWSRQGRTEAFF.

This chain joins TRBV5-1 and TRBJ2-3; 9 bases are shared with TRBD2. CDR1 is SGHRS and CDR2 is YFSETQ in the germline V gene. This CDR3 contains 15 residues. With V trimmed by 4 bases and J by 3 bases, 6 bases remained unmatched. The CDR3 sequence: CASSERGAWTDTQYF. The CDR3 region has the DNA TGCGCCAGCAGCGAGCGGGGGGCCTGGACAGATACGCAGTATTTT.

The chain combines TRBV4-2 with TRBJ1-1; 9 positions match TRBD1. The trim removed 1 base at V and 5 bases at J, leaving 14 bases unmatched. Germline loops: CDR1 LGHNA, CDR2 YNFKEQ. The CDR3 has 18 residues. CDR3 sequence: CASSQGAKRTGEVTEAFF. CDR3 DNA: TGTGCCAGCAGCCAAGGGGCTAAGAGGACAGGGGAGGTGACTGAAGCTTTCTTT.

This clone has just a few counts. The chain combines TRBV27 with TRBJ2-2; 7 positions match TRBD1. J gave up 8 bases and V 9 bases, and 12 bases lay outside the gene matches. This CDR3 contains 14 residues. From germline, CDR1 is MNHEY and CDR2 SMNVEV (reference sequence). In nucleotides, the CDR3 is TGTGCCAGTAAAGGACAGGCCATTTCTGGGGAGCTGTTTTTT. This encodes CASKGQAISGELFF.

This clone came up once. CDR3 sequence: CASSDQIRAETQYF. DNA of the CDR3: TGTGCCAGCAGTGACCAAATTAGGGCAGAGACCCAGTACTTC. The J gene is TRBJ2-5, the V gene TRBV2, with no clear D. This CDR3 has 14 amino acids. The germline V and J ends were trimmed by 3 bases and 4 bases, with 12 bases remaining between them. Per germline, CDR1 SNHLY and CDR2 FYNNEI. Complete variable domain (other parts from reference TRBV2 and TRBJ2-5): EPEVTQTPSHQVTQMGQEVILRCVPISNHLYFYWYRQILGQKVEFLVSFYNNEISEKSEIFDDQFSVERPDGSNFTLKIRSTKLEDSAMYFCASSDQIRAETQYFGPGTRLLVL.

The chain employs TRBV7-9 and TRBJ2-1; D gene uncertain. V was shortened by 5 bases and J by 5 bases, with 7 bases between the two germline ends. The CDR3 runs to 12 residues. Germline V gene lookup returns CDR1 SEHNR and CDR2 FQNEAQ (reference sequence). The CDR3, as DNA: TGTGCCAGCAGCCCCTTCAACAATGAGCAGTTCTTC. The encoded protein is CASSPFNNEQFF. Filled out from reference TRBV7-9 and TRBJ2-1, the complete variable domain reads DTGVSQNPRHKITKRGQNVTFRCDPISEHNRLYWYRQTLGQGPEFLTYFQNEAQLEKSRLLSDRFSAERPKGSFSTLEIQRTEQGDSAMYLCASSPFNNEQFFGPGTRLTVL.

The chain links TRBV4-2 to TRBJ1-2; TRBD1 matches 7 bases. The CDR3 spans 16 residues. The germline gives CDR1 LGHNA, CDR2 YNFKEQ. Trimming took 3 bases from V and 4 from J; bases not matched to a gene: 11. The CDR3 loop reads CASSHYTQGPSYGYTF. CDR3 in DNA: TGTGCCAGCAGCCATTACACACAGGGGCCGAGCTATGGCTACACCTTC.

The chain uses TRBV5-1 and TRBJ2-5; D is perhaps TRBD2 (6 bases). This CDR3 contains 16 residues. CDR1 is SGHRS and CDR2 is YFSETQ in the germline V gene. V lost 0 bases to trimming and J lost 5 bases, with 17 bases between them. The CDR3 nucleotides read TGCGCCAGCAGCTTGGGCTCTAGCGTTGGCGCGGAGACCCAGTACTTC. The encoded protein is CASSLGSSVGAETQYF.

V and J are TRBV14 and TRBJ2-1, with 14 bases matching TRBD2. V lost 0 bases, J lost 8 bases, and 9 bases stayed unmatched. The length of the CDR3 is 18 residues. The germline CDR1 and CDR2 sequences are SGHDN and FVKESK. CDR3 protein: CASSQDWGTSGSRYEQFF. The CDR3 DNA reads TGTGCCAGCAGCCAAGATTGGGGGACTAGCGGGAGTAGGTATGAGCAGTTCTTC.

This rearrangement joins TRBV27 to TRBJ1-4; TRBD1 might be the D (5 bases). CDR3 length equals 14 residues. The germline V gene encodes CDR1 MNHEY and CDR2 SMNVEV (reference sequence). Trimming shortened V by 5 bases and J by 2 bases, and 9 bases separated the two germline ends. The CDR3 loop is CASSRGTTNEKLFF. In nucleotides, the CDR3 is TGTGCCAGCAGTCGGGGGACGACTAATGAAAAACTGTTTTTT. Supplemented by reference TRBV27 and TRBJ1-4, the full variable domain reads EAQVTQNPRYLITVTGKKLTVTCSQNMNHEYMSWYRQDPGLGLRQIYYSMNVEVTDKGDVPEGYKVSRKEKRNFPLILESPSPNQTSLYFCASSRGTTNEKLFFGSGTQLSVL.